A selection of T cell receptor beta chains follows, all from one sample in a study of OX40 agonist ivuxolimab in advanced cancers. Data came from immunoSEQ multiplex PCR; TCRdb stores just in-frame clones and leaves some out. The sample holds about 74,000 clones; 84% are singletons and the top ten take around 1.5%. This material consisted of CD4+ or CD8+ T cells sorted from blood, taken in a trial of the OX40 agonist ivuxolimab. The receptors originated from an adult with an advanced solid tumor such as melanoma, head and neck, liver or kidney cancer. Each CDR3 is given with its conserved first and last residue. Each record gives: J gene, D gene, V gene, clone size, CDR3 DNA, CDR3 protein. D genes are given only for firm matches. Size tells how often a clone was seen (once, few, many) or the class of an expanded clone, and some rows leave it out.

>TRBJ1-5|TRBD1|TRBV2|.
TGTGCCAGCAGTTGGGGGCTGACAGGGGATCAGCCCCAGCATTTT
CASSWGLTGDQPQHF
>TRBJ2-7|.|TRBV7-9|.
TGTGCCAGCAGCGCCCTCCAACAGATGAGCTCCTACGAGCAGTACTTC
CASSALQQMSSYEQYF
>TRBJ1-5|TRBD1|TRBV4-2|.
TGTGCCAGCAGCCCGGGACAGAGCAATCAGCCCCAGCATTTT
CASSPGQSNQPQHF
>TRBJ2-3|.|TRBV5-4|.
TGTGCCAGCAGCTTGAGGGTAGCGGGCACAGATACGCAGTATTTT
CASSLRVAGTDTQYF
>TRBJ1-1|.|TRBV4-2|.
TGTGCCAGCAGCCAGACCCCCAGGGAGAACACTGAAGCTTTCTTT
CASSQTPRENTEAFF
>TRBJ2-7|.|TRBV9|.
TGTGCCAGCAGCGTAGGACTAGGCGGGTCCTACGAGCAGTACTTC
CASSVGLGGSYEQYF
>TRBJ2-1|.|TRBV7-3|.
TGTGCCAGCAGCTTAGCAGTGGGTTACAATGAGCAGTTCTTC
CASSLAVGYNEQFF
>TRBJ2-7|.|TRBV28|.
TGTGCCAGCAGTTCAAGGAATTCCTACGAGCAGTACTTC
CASSSRNSYEQYF
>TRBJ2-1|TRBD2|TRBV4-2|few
TGTGCCAGCAGCCCCGGGGTAGCGGGTTACAATGAGCAGTTCTTC
CASSPGVAGYNEQFF
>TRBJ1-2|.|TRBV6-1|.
TGTGCCAGCAGTGAAGGGACTTACACCTTC
CASSEGTYTF
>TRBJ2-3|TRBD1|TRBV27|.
TGTGCCAGCAGTCCGCGGGACAGGGGGGGGACAGATACGCAGTATTTT
CASSPRDRGGTDTQYF
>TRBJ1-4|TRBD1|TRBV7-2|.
TGTGCCAGCAGCTTACGGACAGGGAGTAATGAAAAACTGTTTTTT
CASSLRTGSNEKLFF
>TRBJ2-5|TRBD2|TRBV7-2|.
TGTGCCAGCAGCTTAGCGGGTAGCGGGGGTGGAGAGACCCAGTACTTC
CASSLAGSGGGETQYF
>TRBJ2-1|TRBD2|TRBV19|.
TGTGCCAGTAGTGTACTAGCGGGAGGTACTGAGCAGTTCTTC
CASSVLAGGTEQFF
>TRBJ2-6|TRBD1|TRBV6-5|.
TGTGCCAGCACACAGGGGAGCTCTGGGGCCAACGTCCTGACTTTC
CASTQGSSGANVLTF
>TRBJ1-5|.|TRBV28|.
TGTGCCAGCAGGAGTACAAACAACAATCAGCCCCAGCATTTT
CASRSTNNNQPQHF
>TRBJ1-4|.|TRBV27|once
TGTGCCAGCAGCCATTACACCCCCGGGACAAATGAAAAACTGTTTTTT
CASSHYTPGTNEKLFF
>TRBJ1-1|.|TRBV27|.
TGTGCCAGCACCCCCCCGGAGGGGCAGGGCACTGAAGCTTTCTTT
CASTPPEGQGTEAFF
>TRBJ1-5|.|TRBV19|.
TGTGCCAGTATGCGGGTAACCTATAGCAATCAGCCCCAGCATTTT
CASMRVTYSNQPQHF
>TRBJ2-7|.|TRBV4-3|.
TGCGCCAGCAGCCAAGACTTAGGGACCTACGAGCAGTACTTC
CASSQDLGTYEQYF
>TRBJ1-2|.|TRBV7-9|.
TGTGCCAGCAGCTTAGGGGGTAACTATGGCTACACCTTC
CASSLGGNYGYTF
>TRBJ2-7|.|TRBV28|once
TGTGCCAGCAGGAGGGTGCGGGAGCAGTACTTC
CASRRVREQYF
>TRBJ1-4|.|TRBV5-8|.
TGTGCCAGCAGCTTATCAGACGGATACACTGCAACTAATGAAAAACTGTTTTTT
CASSLSDGYTATNEKLFF
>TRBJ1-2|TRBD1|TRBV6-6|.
TGTGCCAGCAGTCCAGGGGGCTCCTATGGCTACACCTTC
CASSPGGSYGYTF
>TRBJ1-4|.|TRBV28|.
TGTGCCAGCAAACGTGGGGGTCCTAATGAAAAACTGTTTTTT
CASKRGGPNEKLFF
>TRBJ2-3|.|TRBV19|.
TGTGCCAGTAGTATAGAAGGGTCAGTTATCCTAACAGATACGCAGTATTTT
CASSIEGSVILTDTQYF
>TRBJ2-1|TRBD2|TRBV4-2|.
TGTGCCAGCAGCCAGGACCTAGCGGCAGTCCACAATGAGCAGTTCTTC
CASSQDLAAVHNEQFF
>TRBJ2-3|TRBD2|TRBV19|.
TGTGCCAGTACTCTGAGCGGGAGTGGCACAGATACGCAGTATTTT
CASTLSGSGTDTQYF
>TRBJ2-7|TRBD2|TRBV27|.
TGTGCCAGCCGCCCTAGCGGGCCCCCCTACGAGCAGTACTTC
CASRPSGPPYEQYF
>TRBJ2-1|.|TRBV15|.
TGTGCCACCAGCAGAGTAGGCAATGAGCAGTTCTTC
CATSRVGNEQFF
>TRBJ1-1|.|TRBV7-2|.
TGTGCCAGCAGCTCAGACATGCGGACTGAAGCTTTCTTT
CASSSDMRTEAFF
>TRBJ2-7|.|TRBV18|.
TGTGCCAGCTCTCACACAGATGGGGGGCGCTACGAGCAGTACTTC
CASSHTDGGRYEQYF
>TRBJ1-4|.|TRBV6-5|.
TGTGCCAGCCGTCGGGGCTCAACTAATGAAAAACTGTTTTTT
CASRRGSTNEKLFF
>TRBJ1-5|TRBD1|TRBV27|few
TGTGCCAGCAGCCTAACTAGCAGGGGGGTTCAGCCCCAGCATTTT
CASSLTSRGVQPQHF
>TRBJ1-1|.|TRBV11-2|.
TGTGCCAGCAGCTTAGGCCTGGAAGCTTTCTTT
CASSLGLEAFF
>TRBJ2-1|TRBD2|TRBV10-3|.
TGTGCCATCAGTTTAGCGGGAGGGCCGGTGGGAAATGAGCAGTTCTTC
CAISLAGGPVGNEQFF
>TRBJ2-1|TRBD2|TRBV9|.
TGTGCCAGCAGCGTAGCGGGAGGTTTTCGGGATGAGCAGTTCTTC
CASSVAGGFRDEQFF
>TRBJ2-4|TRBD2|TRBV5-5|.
TGTGCCAGCAGCCCGAGGACTAGCGGGATATGGGGCAAAAACATTCAGTACTTC
CASSPRTSGIWGKNIQYF
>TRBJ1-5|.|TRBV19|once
TGTGCCAGTAGTCTCTCCTCGTCTCAGCCCCAGCATTTT
CASSLSSSQPQHF
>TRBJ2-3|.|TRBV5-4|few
TGTGCCAGCAGCTTCGGACCGGGGGCAGATACGCAGTATTTT
CASSFGPGADTQYF
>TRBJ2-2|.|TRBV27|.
TGTGCCACCTCGGGGACCAGTACCGGGGAGCTGTTTTTT
CATSGTSTGELFF
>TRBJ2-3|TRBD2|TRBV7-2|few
TGTGCCAGCAGCCCGGGACTAGCGGGAGCAGATACGCAGTATTTT
CASSPGLAGADTQYF
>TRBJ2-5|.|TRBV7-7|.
TGTGCCAGCAGCACAGACAGCCAAGAGACCCAGTACTTC
CASSTDSQETQYF
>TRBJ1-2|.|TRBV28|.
TGTGCCAGCAGTCCCCCGGGGCCGGAGGAGGTTCGCTATGGCTACACCTTC
CASSPPGPEEVRYGYTF
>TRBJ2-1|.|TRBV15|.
TGTGCCACCAGCATCTCACAAACGCCGTACAATGAGCAGTTCTTC
CATSISQTPYNEQFF
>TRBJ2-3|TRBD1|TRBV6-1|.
TGTGCGTTACAAGACAGGGGAGGTACAGATACGCAGTATTTT
CALQDRGGTDTQYF
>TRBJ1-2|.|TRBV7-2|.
TGTGCCAGCAGCTTATTAGGGAGGTTCTATGGCTACACCTTC
CASSLLGRFYGYTF
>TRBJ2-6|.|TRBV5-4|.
TGTGCCAGCAGCTTGGCCATAAGCTCTGGGGCCAACGTCCTGACTTTC
CASSLAISSGANVLTF
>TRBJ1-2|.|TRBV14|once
TGTGCCAGCAGCCGGCTTAACTATGGCTACACCTTC
CASSRLNYGYTF